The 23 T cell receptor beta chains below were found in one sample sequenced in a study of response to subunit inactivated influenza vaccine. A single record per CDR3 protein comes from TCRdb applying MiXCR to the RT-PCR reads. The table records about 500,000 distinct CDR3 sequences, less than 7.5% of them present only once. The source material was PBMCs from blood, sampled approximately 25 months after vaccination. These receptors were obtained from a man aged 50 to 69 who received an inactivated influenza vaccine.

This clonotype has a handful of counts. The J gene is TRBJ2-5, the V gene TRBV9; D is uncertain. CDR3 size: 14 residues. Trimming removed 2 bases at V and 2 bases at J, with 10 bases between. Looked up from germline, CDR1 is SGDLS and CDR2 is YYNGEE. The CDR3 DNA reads TGTGCCAGCAGCGTTAGTTTAGGGCAAGAGACCCAGTACTTC. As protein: CASSVSLGQETQYF.

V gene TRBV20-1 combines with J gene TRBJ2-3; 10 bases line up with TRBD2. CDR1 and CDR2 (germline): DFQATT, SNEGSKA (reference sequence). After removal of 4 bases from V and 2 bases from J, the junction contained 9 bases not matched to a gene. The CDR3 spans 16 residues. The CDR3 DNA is TGCAGTGCTATGAGCCTAGCGGGAGCCGTCACAGATACGCAGTATTTT. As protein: CSAMSLAGAVTDTQYF.

The CDR3 loop reads CATSSWRLNTGELFF. The CDR3 bases are TGTGCCACCAGTTCGTGGCGTTTGAACACCGGGGAGCTGTTTTTT. The chain is built from TRBV24-1 and TRBJ2-2; D unclear. In germline, CDR1 is KGHDR, CDR2 SFDVKD. This CDR3 is built from 15 residues. V lost 6 bases, J lost 1 base, and 11 bases lay in between.

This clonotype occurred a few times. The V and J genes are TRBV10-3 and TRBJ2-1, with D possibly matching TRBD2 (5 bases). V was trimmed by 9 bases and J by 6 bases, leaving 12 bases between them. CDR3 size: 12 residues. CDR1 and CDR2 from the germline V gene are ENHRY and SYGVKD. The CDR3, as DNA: TGTGCCATAAACGGGGATGGCAATGAGCAGTTCTTC. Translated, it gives CAINGDGNEQFF.

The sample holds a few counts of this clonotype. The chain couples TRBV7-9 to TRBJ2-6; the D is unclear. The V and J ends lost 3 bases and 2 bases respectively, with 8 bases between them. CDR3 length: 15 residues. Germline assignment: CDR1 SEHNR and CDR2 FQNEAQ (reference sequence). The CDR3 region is CASSLAVTGANVLTF. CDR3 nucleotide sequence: TGTGCCAGCAGCTTGGCCGTAACTGGGGCCAACGTCCTGACTTTC. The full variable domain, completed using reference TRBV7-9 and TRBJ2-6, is DTGVSQNPRHKITKRGQNVTFRCDPISEHNRLYWYRQTLGQGPEFLTYFQNEAQLEKSRLLSDRFSAERPKGSFSTLEIQRTEQGDSAMYLCASSLAVTGANVLTFGAGSRLTVL.

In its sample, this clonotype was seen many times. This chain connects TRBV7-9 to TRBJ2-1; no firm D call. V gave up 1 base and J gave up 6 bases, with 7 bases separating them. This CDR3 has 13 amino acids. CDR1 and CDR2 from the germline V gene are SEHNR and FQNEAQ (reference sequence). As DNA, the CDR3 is TGTGCCAGCAGCTTAGATGGGGTCAATGAGCAGTTCTTC. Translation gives CASSLDGVNEQFF.

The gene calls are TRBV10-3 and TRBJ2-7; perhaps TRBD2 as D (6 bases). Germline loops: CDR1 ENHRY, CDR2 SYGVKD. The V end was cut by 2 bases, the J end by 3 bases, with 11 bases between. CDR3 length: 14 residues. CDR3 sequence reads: CAISEASEIYEQYF. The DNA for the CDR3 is TGTGCCATCAGTGAGGCTAGCGAGATCTACGAGCAGTACTTC.

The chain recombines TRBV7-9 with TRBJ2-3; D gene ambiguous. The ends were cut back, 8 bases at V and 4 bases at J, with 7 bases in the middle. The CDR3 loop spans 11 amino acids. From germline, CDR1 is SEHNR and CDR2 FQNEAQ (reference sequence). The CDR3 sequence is CASASADTQYF. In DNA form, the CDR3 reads TGTGCCAGCGCGAGTGCAGATACGCAGTATTTT.

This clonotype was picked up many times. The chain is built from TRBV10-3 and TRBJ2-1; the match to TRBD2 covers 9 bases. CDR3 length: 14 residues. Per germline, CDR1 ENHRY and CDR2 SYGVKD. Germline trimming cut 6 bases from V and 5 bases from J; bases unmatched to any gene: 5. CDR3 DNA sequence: TGTGCCATCAGGATAGCGGGGGCGAACAATGAGCAGTTCTTC. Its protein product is CAIRIAGANNEQFF.

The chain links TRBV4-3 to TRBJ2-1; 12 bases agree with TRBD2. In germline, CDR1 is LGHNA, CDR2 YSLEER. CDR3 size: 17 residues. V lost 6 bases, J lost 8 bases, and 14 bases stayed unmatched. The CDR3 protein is CASRRRLAGEGGDEQFF. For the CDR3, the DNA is TGCGCCAGCAGACGAAGACTAGCGGGGGAAGGGGGTGATGAGCAGTTCTTC.

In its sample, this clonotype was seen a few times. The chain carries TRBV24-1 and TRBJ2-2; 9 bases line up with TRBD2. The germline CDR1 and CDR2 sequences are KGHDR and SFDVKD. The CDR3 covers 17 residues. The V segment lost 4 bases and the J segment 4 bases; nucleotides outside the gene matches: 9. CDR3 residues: CATSDPRTSVSTGELFF. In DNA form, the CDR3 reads TGTGCCACCAGTGACCCCCGGACTAGCGTGAGCACCGGGGAGCTGTTTTTT.

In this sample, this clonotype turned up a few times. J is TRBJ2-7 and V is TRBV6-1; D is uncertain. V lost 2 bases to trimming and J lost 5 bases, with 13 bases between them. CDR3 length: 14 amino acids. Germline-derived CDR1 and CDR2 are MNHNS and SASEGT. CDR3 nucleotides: TGTGCCAGCAGTGAATCCGCTGCTAGGGACGAGCAGTACTTC. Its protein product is CASSESAARDEQYF.

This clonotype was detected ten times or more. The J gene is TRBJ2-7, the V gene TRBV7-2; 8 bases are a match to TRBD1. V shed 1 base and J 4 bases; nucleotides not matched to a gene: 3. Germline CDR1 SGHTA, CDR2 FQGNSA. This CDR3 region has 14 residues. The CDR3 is CASSLVGQVYEQYF. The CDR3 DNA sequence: TGTGCCAGCAGCTTAGTGGGACAGGTTTACGAGCAGTACTTC.

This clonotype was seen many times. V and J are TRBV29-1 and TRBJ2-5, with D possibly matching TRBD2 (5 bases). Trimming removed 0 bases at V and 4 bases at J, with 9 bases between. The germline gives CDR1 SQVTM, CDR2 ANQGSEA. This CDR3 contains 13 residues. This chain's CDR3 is CSVEEVGRETQYF. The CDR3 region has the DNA TGCAGCGTTGAAGAAGTAGGGAGAGAGACCCAGTACTTC.

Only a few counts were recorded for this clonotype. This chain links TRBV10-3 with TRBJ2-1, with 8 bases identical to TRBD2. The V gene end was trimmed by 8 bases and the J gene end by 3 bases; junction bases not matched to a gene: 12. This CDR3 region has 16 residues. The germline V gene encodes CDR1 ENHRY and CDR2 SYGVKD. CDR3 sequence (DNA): TGTGCCATCGGATGGGCTAGCGGGCTCGGCTACAATGAGCAGTTCTTC. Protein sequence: CAIGWASGLGYNEQFF.

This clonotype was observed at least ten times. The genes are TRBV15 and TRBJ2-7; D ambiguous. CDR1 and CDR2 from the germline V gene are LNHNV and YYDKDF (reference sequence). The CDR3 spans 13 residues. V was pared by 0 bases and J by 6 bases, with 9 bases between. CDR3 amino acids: CATSRDGMGEQYF. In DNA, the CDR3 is TGTGCCACCAGCAGAGATGGCATGGGCGAGCAGTACTTC.

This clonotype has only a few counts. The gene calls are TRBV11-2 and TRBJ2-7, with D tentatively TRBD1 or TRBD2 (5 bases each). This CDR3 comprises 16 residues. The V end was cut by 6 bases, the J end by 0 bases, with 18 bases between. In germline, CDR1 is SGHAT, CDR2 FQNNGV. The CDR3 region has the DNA TGTGCCAGCAGACCTACTCCGGGACCCAGCTCCTACGAGCAGTACTTC. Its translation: CASRPTPGPSSYEQYF.

The CDR3 coding sequence is TGCGCCAGCAGCTTGAAGCTGAGCTCCTATAATTCACCCCTCCACTTT. Translating it yields CASSLKLSSYNSPLHF. V is TRBV5-1 and J is TRBJ1-6; D is unresolved. The V end was cut by 1 base, the J end by 0 bases, with 8 bases between. This CDR3 region has 16 residues. From germline, CDR1 is SGHRS and CDR2 YFSETQ.

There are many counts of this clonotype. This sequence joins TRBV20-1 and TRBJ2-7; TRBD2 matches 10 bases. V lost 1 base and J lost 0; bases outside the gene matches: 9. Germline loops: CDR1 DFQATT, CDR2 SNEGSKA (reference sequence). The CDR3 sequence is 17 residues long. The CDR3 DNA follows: TGCAGTGCTAGAGCACTAGCGGGGTCATCCAACTCCTACGAGCAGTACTTC. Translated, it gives CSARALAGSSNSYEQYF.

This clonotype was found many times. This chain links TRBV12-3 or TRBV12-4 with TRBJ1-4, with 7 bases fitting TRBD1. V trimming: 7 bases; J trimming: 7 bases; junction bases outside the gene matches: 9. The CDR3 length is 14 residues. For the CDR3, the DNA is TGTGCCAGCACCGCGACAGGGCCTAGTGAAAAACTGTTTTTT. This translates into CASTATGPSEKLFF.

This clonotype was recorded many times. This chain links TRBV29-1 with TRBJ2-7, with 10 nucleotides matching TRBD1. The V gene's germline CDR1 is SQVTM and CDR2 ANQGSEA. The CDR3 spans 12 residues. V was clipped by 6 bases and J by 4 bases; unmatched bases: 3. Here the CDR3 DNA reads TGCAGCGTATGGACAGGGGGTTACGAGCAGTACTTC. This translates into CSVWTGGYEQYF.

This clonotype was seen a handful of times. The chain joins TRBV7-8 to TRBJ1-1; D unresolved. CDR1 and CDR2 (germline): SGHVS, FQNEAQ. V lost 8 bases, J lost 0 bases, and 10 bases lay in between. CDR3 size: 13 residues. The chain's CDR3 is CASGSHMNTEAFF. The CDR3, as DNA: TGTGCCAGCGGCAGTCACATGAACACTGAAGCTTTCTTT.

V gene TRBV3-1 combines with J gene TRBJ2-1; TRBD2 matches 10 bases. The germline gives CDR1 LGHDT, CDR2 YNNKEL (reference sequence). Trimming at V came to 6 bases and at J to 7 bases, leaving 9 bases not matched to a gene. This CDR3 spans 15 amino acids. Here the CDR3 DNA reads TGTGCCAGCAGTCCTGGGACTAGCGCCTTAAATGAGCAGTTCTTC. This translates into CASSPGTSALNEQFF.